Following are 11 T cell receptor beta chains from one sample sequenced in a study of identical twins. Via MiXCR, TCRdb re-called the 5' RACE reads, giving one row per CDR3 protein. The table includes about 530,000 distinct CDR3 sequences, around 24% detected once. This same sample was also taken into another study, of yellow fever vaccine responses in identical twins.

What was sequenced was CD4+ T cells sorted from blood. These receptors all come from a young woman in good health.

The chain is built from TRBV11-2 and TRBJ2-2; no definite D call. Trimming cost V 2 bases and J 2 bases, with 6 bases left between them. Germline CDR1 is SGHAT and CDR2 is FQNNGV. The CDR3 runs to 14 residues. The CDR3 region has the DNA TGTGCCAGCAGCTTACCCACCAACACCGGGGAGCTGTTTTTT. Protein sequence: CASSLPTNTGELFF.

The chain uses TRBV19 and TRBJ1-1; tentatively, D is TRBD1 (5 bases). Germline V CDR1 and CDR2: LNHDA, SQIVND (reference sequence). This CDR3 comprises 14 residues. V was shortened by 3 bases and J by 4 bases, with 12 bases between the two germline ends. The DNA of the CDR3 is TGTGCCAGTAGTATTAGGGGAGCTCCCACTGAAGCTTTCTTT. Its translation: CASSIRGAPTEAFF.

This clonotype has more than one count but fewer than ten. The chain is built from TRBV2 and TRBJ2-3; 9 bases fit TRBD2. In germline, CDR1 is SNHLY, CDR2 FYNNEI. V shed 6 bases, J shed 2 bases, and the junction held 6 bases outside the gene matches. The CDR3 has 15 amino acids. The CDR3 region has the DNA TGTGCCAGCAGGCGACTAGCGGCTTACACAGATACGCAGTATTTT. Translated: CASRRLAAYTDTQYF.

The rearrangement uses TRBV5-1 and TRBJ2-1, with D possibly being TRBD1 (5 bases). Trimming took off 4 bases at V and 3 bases at J, with 14 bases between the two ends. The CDR3 totals 15 residues. Per the germline V gene, CDR1 is SGHRS and CDR2 is YFSETQ. CDR3: CASSPTTENYNEQFF. The CDR3 DNA is TGCGCCAGCAGCCCTACGACAGAGAACTACAATGAGCAGTTCTTC.

The rearrangement links TRBV20-1 to TRBJ2-1, with 11 nucleotides matching TRBD2. The CDR3 sequence is 13 residues long. With V trimmed by 6 bases and J by 5 bases, 3 bases remained unmatched. Germline loops: CDR1 DFQATT, CDR2 SNEGSKA (reference sequence). For the CDR3, the DNA is TGCAGTGCAAGACTAGCGGGGAACAATGAGCAGTTCTTC. Translating gives CSARLAGNNEQFF.

This rearrangement joins TRBV29-1 to TRBJ2-7, with 10 bases aligning to TRBD2. Germline trimming cut 5 bases from V and 6 bases from J; bases unmatched to any gene: 4. Germline V gene sequence: CDR1 SQVTM, CDR2 ANQGSEA. The CDR3 loop spans 12 amino acids. Written as DNA, the CDR3 is TGCAGCGTTTTTAGCGGGAGGAGCGAGCAGTACTTC. Translated: CSVFSGRSEQYF.

The genes are TRBV20-1 and TRBJ2-7; TRBD1 agrees at 9 bases. The ends lost 3 bases at V and 3 bases at J; junction bases unmatched: 0. Germline V gene sequence: CDR1 DFQATT, CDR2 SNEGSKA (reference sequence). The CDR3 loop spans 12 amino acids. In DNA, the CDR3 is TGCAGTGCTAGGACAGGGGGCTACGAGCAGTACGTC. It specifies CSARTGGYEQYV.

The rearrangement uses TRBV7-8 and TRBJ2-7; 7 nucleotides line up with TRBD2. This CDR3 is built from 13 residues. The J segment lost 2 bases and the V segment lost 5 bases, leaving 3 bases of the junction unmatched. Germline V gene lookup returns CDR1 SGHVS and CDR2 FQNEAQ. In nucleotides, the CDR3 is TGTGCCAGCAGCAGGGACTACCCCTACGAGCAGTACTTC. It encodes CASSRDYPYEQYF.

This clonotype was detected many times. V usage is TRBV12-3 or TRBV12-4 and J usage is TRBJ2-1; 8 bases fit TRBD1. The junction had 10 bases not matched to a gene; V was cut back by 5 bases and J by 7 bases. This CDR3 has 15 residues. CDR3 bases: TGTGCCAGCAGTCGAGCGGACAGGGCCGTGAATGAGCAGTTCTTC. The encoded protein is CASSRADRAVNEQFF.

V and J are TRBV6-5 and TRBJ2-1; 11 nucleotides match TRBD2. With 2 bases clipped from V and 5 bases from J, the junction kept 11 bases outside the gene matches. This CDR3 region has 18 residues. Germline loops: CDR1 MNHEY, CDR2 SVGAGI. The CDR3 loop is CASSYRTPSGGSDNEQFF. The CDR3 region has the DNA TGTGCCAGCAGTTACCGTACACCTAGCGGGGGGTCTGACAATGAGCAGTTCTTC.

The chain uses TRBV15 and TRBJ2-1; perhaps TRBD2 as D (5 bases). Looked up from germline, CDR1 is LNHNV and CDR2 is YYDKDF (reference sequence). The CDR3 consists of 17 residues. Between the trimmed V and J ends, which lost 4 bases and 2 bases, there was a span of 18 bases. The CDR3 loop reads CATSTRVGGGAYNEQFF. The CDR3 nucleotides are TGTGCCACCAGCACCCGTGTGGGCGGAGGAGCCTACAATGAGCAGTTCTTC.